This T cell receptor (beta chain) was captured in a study of blood T cells in healthy people across ages. Germline trimming cut 3 bases from V and 2 bases from J; bases unmatched to any gene: 3. The germline V gene encodes CDR1 DFQATT and CDR2 SNEGSKA (reference sequence). The CDR3 totals 15 residues. A second PCR of about 7 to 12 cycles used a sample-barcoded 5' primer and a J-beta primer mix. From the 5' RACE reads, TCRdb called clonotypes with MiXCR, one entry per CDR3 protein. The table lists about 640,000 distinct CDR3 sequences, around three fifths of them singletons. The clonotype comes from a man aged 55 to 70 in good health. The specimen sequenced was blood. The chain recombines TRBV20-1 with TRBJ2-3; 12 bases are shared with TRBD2. CDR3 DNA: TGCAGTGCTAGGACTAGCGGGGGCTACACAGATACGCAGTATTTT. Its protein product is CSARTSGGYTDTQYF.